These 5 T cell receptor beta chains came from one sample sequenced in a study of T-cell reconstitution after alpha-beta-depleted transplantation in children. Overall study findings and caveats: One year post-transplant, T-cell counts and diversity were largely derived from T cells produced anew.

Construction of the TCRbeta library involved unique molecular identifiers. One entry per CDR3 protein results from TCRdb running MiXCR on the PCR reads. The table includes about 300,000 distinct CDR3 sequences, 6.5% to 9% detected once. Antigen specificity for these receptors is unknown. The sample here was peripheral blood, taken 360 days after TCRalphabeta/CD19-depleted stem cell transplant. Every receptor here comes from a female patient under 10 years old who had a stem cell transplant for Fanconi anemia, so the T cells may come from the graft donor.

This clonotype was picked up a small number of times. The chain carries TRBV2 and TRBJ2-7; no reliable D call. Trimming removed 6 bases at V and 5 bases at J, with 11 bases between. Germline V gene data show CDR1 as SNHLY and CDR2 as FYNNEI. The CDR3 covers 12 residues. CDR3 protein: CASRYYADEQYF. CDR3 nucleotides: TGTGCCAGCAGGTACTACGCCGACGAGCAGTACTTC.

This CDR3 is CASSPLAGEGYNEQFF. The CDR3 nucleotides are TGTGCCAGCTCACCACTAGCGGGAGAGGGCTACAATGAGCAGTTCTTC. The rearrangement joins TRBV18 to TRBJ2-1; 9 bases are shared with TRBD2. Trimming at V came to 1 base and at J to 3 bases, leaving 4 bases not matched to a gene. Germline V gene lookup returns CDR1 KGHSH and CDR2 LQKENI. CDR3 length: 16 amino acids.

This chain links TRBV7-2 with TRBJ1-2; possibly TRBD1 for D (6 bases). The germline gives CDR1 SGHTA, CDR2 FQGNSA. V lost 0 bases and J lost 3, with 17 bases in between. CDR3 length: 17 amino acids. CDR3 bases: TGTGCCAGCAGCTTAGCTGTTTCGGGGGCGCACCACTATGGCTACACCTTC. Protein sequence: CASSLAVSGAHHYGYTF.

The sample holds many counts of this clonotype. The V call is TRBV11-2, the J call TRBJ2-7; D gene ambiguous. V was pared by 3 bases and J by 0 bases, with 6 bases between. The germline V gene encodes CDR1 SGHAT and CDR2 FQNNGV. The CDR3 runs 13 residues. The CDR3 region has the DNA TGTGCCAGCAGCTTTTCGGTCTCCTACGAGCAGTACGTC. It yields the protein CASSFSVSYEQYV.

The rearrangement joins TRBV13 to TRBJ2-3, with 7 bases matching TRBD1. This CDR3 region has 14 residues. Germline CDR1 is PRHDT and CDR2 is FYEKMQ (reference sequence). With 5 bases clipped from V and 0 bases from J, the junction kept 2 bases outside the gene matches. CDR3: CASSGDSSTDTQYF. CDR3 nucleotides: TGTGCCAGCAGCGGGGACAGCAGCACAGATACGCAGTATTTT.